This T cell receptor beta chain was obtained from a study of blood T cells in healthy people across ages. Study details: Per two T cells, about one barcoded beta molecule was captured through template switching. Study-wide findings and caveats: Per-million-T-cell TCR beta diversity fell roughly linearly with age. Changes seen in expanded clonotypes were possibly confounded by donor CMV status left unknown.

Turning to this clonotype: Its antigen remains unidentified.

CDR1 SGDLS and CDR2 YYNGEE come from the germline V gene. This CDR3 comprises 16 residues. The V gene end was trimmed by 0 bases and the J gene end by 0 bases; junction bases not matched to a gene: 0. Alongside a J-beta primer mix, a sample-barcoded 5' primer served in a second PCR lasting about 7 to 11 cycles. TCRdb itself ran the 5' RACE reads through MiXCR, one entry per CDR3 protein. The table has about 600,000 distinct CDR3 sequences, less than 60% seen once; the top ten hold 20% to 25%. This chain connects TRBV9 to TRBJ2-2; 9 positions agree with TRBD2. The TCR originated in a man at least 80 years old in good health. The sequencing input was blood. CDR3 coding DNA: TGTGCCAGCAGCGTAGGCGGGGGGGCGAACACCGGGGAGCTGTTTTTT. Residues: CASSVGGGANTGELFF.